A selection of T cell receptor beta chains follows, all from one sample in a study of shared T cell receptors in the human thymus. Assay: immunoSEQ multiplex PCR; the TCRdb copy retains only in-frame clones and omits some. The profile shows about 610,000 clones, approximately 90% of them singletons. The data were also submitted as part of a second study, on human thymus T cells.

Sequences were obtained from thymocytes. The receptors originated from a boy less than two years old with a congenital heart defect. The CDR3 runs from the conserved cysteine through the conserved F or W. D genes are given only for firm matches. The listing skips clone size in some rows; elsewhere it reads once, few, many or a size class.

CDR3nt: TGTGCCAGCAGTTTAAGGCCAGGGGGTGCTGGGGCCAACGTCCTGACTTTC
CDR3aa: CASSLRPGGAGANVLTF
v_gene: TRBV27
j_gene: TRBJ2-6
abundance: .
d_gene: TRBD1

CDR3nt: TGTGCCAGCAGGCTAGCGGTCGAGACCCAGTACTTC
CDR3aa: CASRLAVETQYF
v_gene: TRBV6-5
j_gene: TRBJ2-5
abundance: .
d_gene: TRBD2

CDR3nt: TGCGCCAGCCAGAGCCAGGGAGAGACCCAGTACTTC
CDR3aa: CASQSQGETQYF
v_gene: TRBV10-2
j_gene: TRBJ2-5
abundance: .
d_gene: .

CDR3nt: TGTGCCAGCAGCCCATGGTATCCGGGACTAGCGGGACGGTCGAACACCGGGGAGCTGTTTTTT
CDR3aa: CASSPWYPGLAGRSNTGELFF
v_gene: TRBV7-8
j_gene: TRBJ2-2
abundance: .
d_gene: TRBD2

CDR3nt: TGTGCCAGCAGTCCCTGGACTAGCGGGAGTCGAGACACCGGGGAGCTGTTTTTT
CDR3aa: CASSPWTSGSRDTGELFF
v_gene: TRBV28
j_gene: TRBJ2-2
abundance: .
d_gene: TRBD2

CDR3nt: TGTGCCAGTAGTGAATGGGCGGGAGGGCCTCAGGATACGCAGTATTTT
CDR3aa: CASSEWAGGPQDTQYF
v_gene: TRBV19
j_gene: TRBJ2-3
abundance: .
d_gene: TRBD2

CDR3nt: TGCAGCGTTGAAACCAAAACGGACATTCAGTACTTC
CDR3aa: CSVETKTDIQYF
v_gene: TRBV29-1
j_gene: TRBJ2-4
abundance: .
d_gene: .

CDR3nt: TGTGCCAGCAGTTTGTGGGACTCTAATGAGCAGTTCTTC
CDR3aa: CASSLWDSNEQFF
v_gene: TRBV27
j_gene: TRBJ2-1
abundance: .
d_gene: .

CDR3nt: TGTGCCAGCAGCACTGACAGCGGGAGGGCCCCCCGAGGGGGTGAGCAGTTCTTC
CDR3aa: CASSTDSGRAPRGGEQFF
v_gene: TRBV7-9
j_gene: TRBJ2-1
abundance: .
d_gene: TRBD2

CDR3nt: TGTGCCAGCAGTAGCCGGCAGGGTGGCAATCAGCCCCAGCATTTT
CDR3aa: CASSSRQGGNQPQHF
v_gene: TRBV6-6
j_gene: TRBJ1-5
abundance: few
d_gene: .